Listed here is a single TCR beta chain. No cognate antigen has been identified for it. Base qualities are not at hand, and no much larger clone is one base apart. Whole blood was collected in K2EDTA tubes by collaborating institutions according to the institutions' own protocols. For TCRbeta analysis, collaborators shipped samples as frozen whole blood, isolated PBMCs, or DNA extracted from either of those sample types. TCRbeta CDR3 regions were amplified from genomic DNA using the immunoSEQ Assay, a bias-controlled multiplex PCR. Under the source paper's analysis protocol: Within the assay, amplification of reference gene primers was used to estimate how many nucleated cells each sample contained. To quantify the absolute abundance of each unique TCRbeta CDR3 rearrangement, sequence reads were collapsed and filtered. For each sample, productive Simpson clonality was calculated as the square root of Simpson's diversity index across productive rearrangements. In its TCRdb copy, this immuneACCESS table keeps in-frame sequences only and misses some clones. Where compared with another copy, unresolved V genes explain less than half of these, and the others have no known cause. V, J and clone size reflect that table, while D and trimming were determined from the DNA. This sample comprises about 360,000 clones, about four fifths of them detected only once. Of the sample, 2.5% to 3.5% falls within the top ten clones.

These data originate in a study of blood T cell repertoires in COVID-19 (dated by TCRdb to the early 2020s). Study-level background: Samples covering the acute and convalescent phases of COVID-19 were provided by collaborators in the United States, Italy and Spain. Where available, HLA class I and class II types were taken from metadata supplied by the sample provider and were not determined by assay-based typing. The repertoires were released in a freely available public database intended as a resource for research on the immune response to SARS-CoV-2. The sample metadata nearly always contained a de-identified subject ID, COVID-19 status, age in years and sex. Samples came from the ongoing ImmuneRACE study (first 160 participants) plus 1,254 subjects from 6 global collaborators. Subjects who had been exposed to COVID-19, were actively infected with it, or had recovered from it provided the deeply sampled blood TCRbeta repertoires that made up the dataset. The prospective study material was composed of cDNA or gDNA derived from T cells, B-cell-depleted T cells, or PBMCs.

Here is what the overall study found, with its caveats: The amount of clinical and demographic metadata varied by source and participant and was provided uncurated.

The germline V gene encodes CDR1 SGHVS and CDR2 FQNEAQ. The CDR3 measures 13 amino acids from cysteine to phenylalanine. Of the read, only the CDR3 DNA is kept; its 39 bases are in frame from base 1. Trimming removed 4 bases from V and 6 bases from J; the gene matches leave 1 base unexplained. The origin of this receptor is a man under 40 with active or convalescent COVID-19. The rearrangement combines TRBV7-8 with TRBJ1-2; 11 middle bases align to TRBD1. Sequencing used peripheral blood. The DNA sequence is TGTGCCAGCAGCTGGGACAGGGGGAATGGCTACACCTTC. It codes for CASSWDRGNGYTF. The full variable domain, completed from the reference TRBV7-8 and TRBJ1-2 proteins outside the CDR3, reads GAGVSQSPRYKVAKRGQDVALRCDPISGHVSLFWYQQALGQGPEFLTYFQNEAQLDKSGLPSDRFFAERPEGSVSTLKIQRTQQEDSAVYLCASSWDRGNGYTFGSGTRLTVV.